Presented here are 28 T cell receptor beta chains from one specimen sequenced in a study of long-term antiretroviral therapy in people with HIV. Researchers ran immunoSEQ v3.0 at survey level. Clones were read by immunoSEQ multiplex PCR, and TCRdb kept only the in-frame ones, dropping some. The table lists under 30,000 clones, around 83% of them singletons, with around 3.9% in the top ten. This specimen was unsorted PBMCs, taken 1.9 years after starting antiretroviral therapy. The receptors derive from a young woman with HIV.

The rearrangement uses TRBV5-1 and TRBJ1-1, with D perhaps matching TRBD1 (6 bases). The CDR3 totals 14 residues. V dropped 0 bases and J dropped 4 bases, with 10 bases sitting between them. The germline V gene has CDR1 SGHRS and CDR2 YFSETQ. The DNA for the CDR3 is TGCGCCAGCAGCTTGGACAGGGAGATCACTGAAGCTTTCTTT. This encodes CASSLDREITEAFF.

CDR3 residues: CASSIYLTGSSGNTIYF. The CDR3 nucleotides are TGTGCCAGTAGTATTTATCTTACGGGCAGCTCTGGAAACACCATATATTTT. The V and J genes are TRBV19 and TRBJ1-3; no clear D. The CDR3 spans 17 residues. Trimming took 3 bases from V and 0 from J, leaving 15 bases between them. Germline lookup yields CDR1 LNHDA and CDR2 SQIVND (reference sequence).

CDR3 in DNA: TGTGCCAGCCCCCGGGACGGTTCCTACGAGCAGTACTTC. Its protein is CASPRDGSYEQYF. The rearrangement joins TRBV6-1 to TRBJ2-7; D may be TRBD1 or TRBD2 (5 bases each). From germline, CDR1 is MNHNS and CDR2 SASEGT. There are 13 residues in the CDR3. The V end was cut by 8 bases, the J end by 1 base, with 12 bases between.

This rearrangement joins TRBV5-1 to TRBJ2-2; a weak D match, TRBD1 (6 bases). The CDR3 consists of 15 residues. The V gene lost 2 bases and the J gene lost 4 bases, with 12 bases spanning the gap. CDR1 is SGHRS, CDR2 YFSETQ, per germline. Written as DNA, the CDR3 is TGCGCCAGCAGCTTTTTAGGACAGCGCACCGGGGAGCTGTTTTTT. Translating it yields CASSFLGQRTGELFF. Full variable domain (missing parts from reference TRBV5-1 and TRBJ2-2): KAGVTQTPRYLIKTRGQQVTLSCSPISGHRSVSWYQQTPGQGLQFLFEYFSETQRNKGNFPGRFSGRQFSNSRSEMNVSTLELGDSALYLCASSFLGQRTGELFFGEGSRLTVL.

The chain couples TRBV28 to TRBJ2-6; D is perhaps TRBD2 (6 bases). Per germline, CDR1 MDHEN and CDR2 SYDVKM. The CDR3 contains 16 residues. With 5 bases removed from V and 1 base from J, the gap between germline ends came to 12 bases. The CDR3 coding sequence is TGTGCCAGCAGTGCCCCGGGGAGGTCTGGGGCCAACGTCCTGACTTTC. It translates to CASSAPGRSGANVLTF. Using reference TRBV28 and TRBJ2-6 for the parts outside the CDR3, the full variable domain is DVKVTQSSRYLVKRTGEKVFLECVQDMDHENMFWYRQDPGLGLRLIYFSYDVKMKEKGDIPEGYSVSREKKERFSLILESASTNQTSMYLCASSAPGRSGANVLTFGAGSRLTVL.

This clone was seen a handful of times. J is TRBJ1-4 and V is TRBV15; no reliable D call. In germline, CDR1 is LNHNV, CDR2 YYDKDF (reference sequence). The V end was cut by 0 bases, the J end by 2 bases, with 10 bases between. The CDR3 runs 16 residues. CDR3 region: CATSRDVRATNEKLFF. CDR3 nucleotide sequence: TGTGCCACCAGCAGAGATGTGAGGGCGACTAATGAAAAACTGTTTTTT.

This chain connects TRBV6-6 to TRBJ1-5; 9 nucleotides agree with TRBD1. CDR3 length: 14 residues. Germline CDR1 is MNHNY and CDR2 is SVGAGI (reference sequence). Trimming at V came to 2 bases and at J to 5 bases, leaving 1 base not matched to a gene. The CDR3 DNA reads TGTGCCAGCAGTTACCGGGACAGGGATCAGCCCCAGCATTTT. Its protein product is CASSYRDRDQPQHF.

V usage is TRBV2 and J usage is TRBJ1-2; the D is unclear. Looked up from germline, CDR1 is SNHLY and CDR2 is FYNNEI. The length of the CDR3 is 12 residues. With 3 bases removed from V and 7 bases from J, the gap between germline ends came to 9 bases. CDR3 DNA sequence: TGTGCCAGCAGTGAGAATGGGTCTGGCTACACCTTC. It translates to CASSENGSGYTF.

The chain carries TRBV18 and TRBJ1-1; D is ambiguous. From germline, CDR1 is KGHSH and CDR2 LQKENI. V was shortened by 3 bases and J by 2 bases, with 13 bases between the two germline ends. This CDR3 has 15 residues. The CDR3 region has the DNA TGTGCCAGCTCACCGGAGGGCCACGGTAACACTGAAGCTTTCTTT. Protein sequence: CASSPEGHGNTEAFF.

The chain uses TRBV6-5 and TRBJ1-5; D gene unclear. The V end lost 4 bases, the J end lost 5 bases, and 9 bases lay between the germline ends. In germline, CDR1 is MNHEY, CDR2 SVGAGI. The CDR3 extends over 13 amino acids. The CDR3 DNA follows: TGTGCCAGCAGTTCAACTCCCGATCAGCCCCAGCATTTT. Its protein product is CASSSTPDQPQHF.

The chain is built from TRBV5-4 and TRBJ1-2, with D possibly TRBD1 on 6 matching bases. With 0 bases removed from V and 4 bases from J, the gap between germline ends came to 16 bases. Germline CDR1 and CDR2: SGHNT and YYREEE (reference sequence). The CDR3 is 16 amino acids. The CDR3 is CASSLGQGSAGYGYTF. The CDR3, as DNA: TGTGCCAGCAGCTTGGGGCAGGGGTCAGCGGGCTATGGCTACACCTTC.

This chain joins TRBV18 and TRBJ2-1; D gene uncertain. V lost 2 bases to trimming and J lost 5 bases, with 10 bases between them. CDR3 size: 14 residues. Germline V gene sequence: CDR1 KGHSH, CDR2 LQKENI. The CDR3 region has the DNA TGTGCCAGCTCACCAAGTACATCAGACAATGAGCAGTTCTTC. Amino acid sequence: CASSPSTSDNEQFF.

This clone was detected only a few times. The V and J genes are TRBV5-1 and TRBJ1-6; D is unclear. Trimming cost V 1 base and J 9 bases, with 5 bases left between them. This CDR3 spans 12 amino acids. Germline assignment: CDR1 SGHRS and CDR2 YFSETQ. In DNA form, the CDR3 reads TGCGCCAGCAGCTTGCCCCGTTCACCCCTCCACTTT. As protein: CASSLPRSPLHF.

V usage is TRBV5-6 and J usage is TRBJ1-1, with TRBD1 as a possible D gene (5 bases). Per the germline V gene, CDR1 is SGHDT and CDR2 is YYEEEE. Trimming removed 4 bases from V and 1 base from J, with 17 bases in between. CDR3 length: 16 residues. CDR3 nucleotide sequence: TGTGCCAGCAGCGTAACAGGTCAACTGGGGAACACTGAAGCTTTCTTT. Translating gives CASSVTGQLGNTEAFF.

The J gene is TRBJ2-6, the V gene TRBV19; no reliable D call. Germline V gene data show CDR1 as LNHDA and CDR2 as SQIVND (reference sequence). The CDR3 spans 14 residues. Trimming took 8 bases from V and 0 from J, leaving 8 bases between them. The chain's CDR3 is CASAPDSGANVLTF. In DNA, the CDR3 is TGTGCCAGTGCACCCGACTCTGGGGCCAACGTCCTGACTTTC.

This clone has only a few counts. The V gene is TRBV6-1, the J gene TRBJ1-6; D may be TRBD1 (5 bases). The CDR3 has 16 residues. Germline V CDR1 and CDR2: MNHNS, SASEGT. The V end was cut by 3 bases, the J end by 7 bases, with 16 bases between. The CDR3 loop is CASSDRNQGSNSPLHF. The CDR3 DNA follows: TGTGCCAGCAGTGACAGGAACCAGGGTTCGAATTCACCCCTCCACTTT.

The chain recombines TRBV19 with TRBJ1-3, with 7 bases that match TRBD1. V shed 8 bases, J shed 2 bases, and the junction held 3 bases outside the gene matches. The CDR3 extends over 13 amino acids. Germline V gene sequence: CDR1 LNHDA, CDR2 SQIVND (reference sequence). CDR3 nucleotides: TGTGCCAGTGACAGGGCCACTGGAAACACCATATATTTT. It yields the protein CASDRATGNTIYF.

V gene TRBV5-4 combines with J gene TRBJ1-1, with unresolved D. Per germline, CDR1 SGHNT and CDR2 YYREEE (reference sequence). CDR3 length equals 12 residues. V dropped 4 bases and J dropped 7 bases, with 11 bases sitting between them. CDR3 in amino acids: CASSIRTGEAFF. DNA for the CDR3: TGTGCCAGCAGCATCAGGACGGGTGAAGCTTTCTTT.

This chain joins TRBV6-1 and TRBJ1-5; TRBD1 is a possible D gene (5 bases). CDR3 size: 16 residues. The V end lost 0 bases, the J end lost 0 bases, and 9 bases lay between the germline ends. The germline V gene has CDR1 MNHNS and CDR2 SASEGT. The CDR3 reads CASSEAEGLSNQPQHF. The CDR3 DNA follows: TGTGCCAGCAGTGAAGCTGAGGGGCTTAGCAATCAGCCCCAGCATTTT.

This chain uses TRBV5-1 with TRBJ1-6; D gene ambiguous. The CDR3 runs 16 residues. CDR1 is SGHRS, CDR2 YFSETQ, per germline. V was trimmed by 2 bases and J by 0 bases, leaving 9 bases between them. Here the CDR3 reads CASSLKGSSYNSPLHF. The CDR3 bases are TGCGCCAGCAGCTTAAAAGGGAGCTCCTATAATTCACCCCTCCACTTT.

J is TRBJ1-1 and V is TRBV29-1; D gene uncertain. Trimming removed 5 bases from V and 4 bases from J, with 11 bases in between. The CDR3 totals 12 residues. Germline CDR1 reads SQVTM; CDR2 reads ANQGSEA. CDR3 sequence: CSVQEGVTEAFF. The CDR3, as DNA: TGCAGCGTTCAGGAGGGTGTCACTGAAGCTTTCTTT.

The V and J genes are TRBV4-1 and TRBJ2-3; D is uncertain. CDR3 size: 14 residues. The V gene lost 2 bases and the J gene lost 2 bases, with 8 bases spanning the gap. Germline V gene data show CDR1 as MGHRA and CDR2 as YSYEKL. CDR3 DNA: TGCGCCAGCAGCCAACGACCATACACAGATACGCAGTATTTT. Translation: CASSQRPYTDTQYF.

This clone came up a few times. Written as DNA, the CDR3 is TGTGCCAGCAGCTTAGCACAGGGAGGCTATGGCTACACCTTC. Its protein is CASSLAQGGYGYTF. The chain recombines TRBV7-2 with TRBJ1-2, with D perhaps TRBD1 (6 bases). Trimming removed 0 bases from V and 4 bases from J, with 9 bases in between. The CDR3 loop spans 14 amino acids. The germline gives CDR1 SGHTA, CDR2 FQGNSA.

This clone was seen once. This sequence joins TRBV27 and TRBJ1-5; maybe TRBD1 (5 bases). The germline V and J ends were trimmed by 3 bases and 3 bases, with 9 bases remaining between them. The CDR3 has 14 residues. Germline CDR1 reads MNHEY; CDR2 reads SMNVEV (reference sequence). The CDR3 region has the DNA TGTGCCAGCAGTTTCAAGGGGTACAATCAGCCCCAGCATTTT. Protein sequence: CASSFKGYNQPQHF.

CDR3 protein: CATSRERMGQGGEQYV. In nucleotides, the CDR3 is TGTGCCACCAGCAGAGAGAGGATGGGACAGGGGGGCGAGCAGTACGTC. The rearrangement joins TRBV15 to TRBJ2-7; the match to TRBD1 covers 11 bases. Germline CDR1 is LNHNV and CDR2 is YYDKDF (reference sequence). V trimming: 0 bases; J trimming: 6 bases; junction bases outside the gene matches: 7. The CDR3 spans 16 residues.

The V gene is TRBV19, the J gene TRBJ2-1, with 14 nucleotides matching TRBD2. The CDR3 is made up of 18 amino acids. The junction had 12 bases not matched to a gene; V was cut back by 4 bases and J by 7 bases. The V gene's germline CDR1 is LNHDA and CDR2 SQIVND (reference sequence). CDR3 DNA sequence: TGTGCCAGTAGTAAGGGACTAGCGGGGGCCCTCAAGGAGAATGAGCAGTTCTTC. Its translation is CASSKGLAGALKENEQFF.

The V call is TRBV19, the J call TRBJ1-1; unclear D gene. With 3 bases removed from V and 3 bases from J, the gap between germline ends came to 11 bases. The CDR3 sequence is 14 residues long. In germline, CDR1 is LNHDA, CDR2 SQIVND (reference sequence). CDR3 nucleotides: TGTGCCAGTAGTATTAAGGCACTCTACACTGAAGCTTTCTTT. Translation: CASSIKALYTEAFF. Drawing the rest from reference TRBV19 and TRBJ1-1, the complete variable domain is DGGITQSPKYLFRKEGQNVTLSCEQNLNHDAMYWYRQDPGQGLRLIYYSQIVNDFQKGDIAEGYSVSREKKESFPLTVTSAQKNPTAFYLCASSIKALYTEAFFGQGTRLTVV.

The chain uses TRBV2 and TRBJ1-4; D unclear. CDR3 length: 14 residues. V lost 2 bases, J lost 5 bases, and 9 bases lay in between. The germline V gene encodes CDR1 SNHLY and CDR2 FYNNEI. CDR3 in amino acids: CASSELGYNEKLFF. For the CDR3, the DNA is TGTGCCAGCAGTGAATTAGGTTACAATGAAAAACTGTTTTTT. Variable domain in full (rest from reference TRBV2 and TRBJ1-4): EPEVTQTPSHQVTQMGQEVILRCVPISNHLYFYWYRQILGQKVEFLVSFYNNEISEKSEIFDDQFSVERPDGSNFTLKIRSTKLEDSAMYFCASSELGYNEKLFFGSGTQLSVL.